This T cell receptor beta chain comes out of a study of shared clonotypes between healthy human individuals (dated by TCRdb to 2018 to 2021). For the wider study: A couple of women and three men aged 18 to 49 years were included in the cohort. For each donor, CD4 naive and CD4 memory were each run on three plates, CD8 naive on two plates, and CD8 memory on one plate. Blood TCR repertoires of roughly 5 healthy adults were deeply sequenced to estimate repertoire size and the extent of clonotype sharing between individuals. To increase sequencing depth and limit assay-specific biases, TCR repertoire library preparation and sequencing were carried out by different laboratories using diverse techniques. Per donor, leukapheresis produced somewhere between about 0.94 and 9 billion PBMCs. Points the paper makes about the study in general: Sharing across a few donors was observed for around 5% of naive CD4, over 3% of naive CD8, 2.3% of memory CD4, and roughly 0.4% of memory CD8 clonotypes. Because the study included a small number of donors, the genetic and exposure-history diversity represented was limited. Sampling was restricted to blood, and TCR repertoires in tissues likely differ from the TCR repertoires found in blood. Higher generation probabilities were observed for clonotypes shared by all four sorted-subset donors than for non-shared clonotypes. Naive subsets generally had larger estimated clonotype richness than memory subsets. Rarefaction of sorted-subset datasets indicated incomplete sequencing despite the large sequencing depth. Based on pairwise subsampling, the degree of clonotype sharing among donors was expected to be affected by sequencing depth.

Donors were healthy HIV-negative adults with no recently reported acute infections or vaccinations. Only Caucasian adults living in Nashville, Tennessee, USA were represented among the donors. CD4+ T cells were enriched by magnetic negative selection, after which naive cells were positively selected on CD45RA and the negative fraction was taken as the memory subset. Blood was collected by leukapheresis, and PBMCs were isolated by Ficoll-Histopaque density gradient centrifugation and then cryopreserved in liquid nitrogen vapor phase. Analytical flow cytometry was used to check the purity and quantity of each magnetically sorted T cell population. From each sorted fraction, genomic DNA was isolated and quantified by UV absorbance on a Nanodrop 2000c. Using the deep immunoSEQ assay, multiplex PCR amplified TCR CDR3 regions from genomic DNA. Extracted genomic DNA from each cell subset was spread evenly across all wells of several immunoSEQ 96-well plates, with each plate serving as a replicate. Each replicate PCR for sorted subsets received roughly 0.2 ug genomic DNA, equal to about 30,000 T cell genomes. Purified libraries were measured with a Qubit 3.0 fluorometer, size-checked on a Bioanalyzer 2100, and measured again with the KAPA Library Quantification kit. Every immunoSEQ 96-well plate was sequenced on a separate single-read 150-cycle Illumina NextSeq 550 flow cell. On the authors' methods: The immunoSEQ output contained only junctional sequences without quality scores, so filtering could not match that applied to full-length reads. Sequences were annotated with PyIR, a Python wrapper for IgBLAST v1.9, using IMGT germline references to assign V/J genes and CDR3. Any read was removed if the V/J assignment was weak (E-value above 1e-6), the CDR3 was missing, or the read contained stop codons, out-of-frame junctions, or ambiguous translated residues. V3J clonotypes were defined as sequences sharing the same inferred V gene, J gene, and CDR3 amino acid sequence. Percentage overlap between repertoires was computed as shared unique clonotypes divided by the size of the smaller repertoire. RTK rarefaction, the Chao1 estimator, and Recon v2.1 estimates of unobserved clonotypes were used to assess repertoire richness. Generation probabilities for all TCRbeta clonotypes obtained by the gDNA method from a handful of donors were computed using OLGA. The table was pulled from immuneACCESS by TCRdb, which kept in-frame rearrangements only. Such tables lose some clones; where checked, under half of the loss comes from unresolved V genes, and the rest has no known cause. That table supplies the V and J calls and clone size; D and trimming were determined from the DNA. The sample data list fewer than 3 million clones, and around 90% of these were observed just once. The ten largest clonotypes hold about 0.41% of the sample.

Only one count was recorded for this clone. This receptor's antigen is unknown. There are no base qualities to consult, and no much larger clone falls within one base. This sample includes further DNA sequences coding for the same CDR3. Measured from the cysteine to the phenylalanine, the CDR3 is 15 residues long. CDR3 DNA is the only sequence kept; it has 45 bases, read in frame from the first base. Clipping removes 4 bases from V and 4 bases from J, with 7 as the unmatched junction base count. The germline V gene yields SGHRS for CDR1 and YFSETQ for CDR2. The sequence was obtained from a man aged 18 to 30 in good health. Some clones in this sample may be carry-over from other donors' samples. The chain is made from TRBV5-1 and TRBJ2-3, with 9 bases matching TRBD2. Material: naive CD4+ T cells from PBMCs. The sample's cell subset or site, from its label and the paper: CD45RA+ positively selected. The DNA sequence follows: TGCGCCAGCAGCCTCGGACTAGCGAGGGCAGATACGCAGTATTTT. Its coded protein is CASSLGLARADTQYF.